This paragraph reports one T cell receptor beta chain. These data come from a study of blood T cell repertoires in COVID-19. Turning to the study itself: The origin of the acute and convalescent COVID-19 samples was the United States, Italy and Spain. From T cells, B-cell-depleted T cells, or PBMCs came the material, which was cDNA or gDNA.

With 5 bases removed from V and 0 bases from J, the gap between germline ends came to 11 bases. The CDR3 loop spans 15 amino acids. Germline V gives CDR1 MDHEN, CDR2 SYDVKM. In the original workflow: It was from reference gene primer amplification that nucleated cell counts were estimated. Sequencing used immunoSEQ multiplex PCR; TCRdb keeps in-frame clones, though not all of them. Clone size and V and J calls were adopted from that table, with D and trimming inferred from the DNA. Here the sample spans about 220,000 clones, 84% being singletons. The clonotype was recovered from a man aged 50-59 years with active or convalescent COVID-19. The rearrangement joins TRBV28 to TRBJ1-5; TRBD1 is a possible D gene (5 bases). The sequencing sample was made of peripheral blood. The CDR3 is CASSRQLYSNQPQHF. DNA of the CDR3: TGTGCCAGCAGTCGACAGCTTTATAGCAATCAGCCCCAGCATTTT.